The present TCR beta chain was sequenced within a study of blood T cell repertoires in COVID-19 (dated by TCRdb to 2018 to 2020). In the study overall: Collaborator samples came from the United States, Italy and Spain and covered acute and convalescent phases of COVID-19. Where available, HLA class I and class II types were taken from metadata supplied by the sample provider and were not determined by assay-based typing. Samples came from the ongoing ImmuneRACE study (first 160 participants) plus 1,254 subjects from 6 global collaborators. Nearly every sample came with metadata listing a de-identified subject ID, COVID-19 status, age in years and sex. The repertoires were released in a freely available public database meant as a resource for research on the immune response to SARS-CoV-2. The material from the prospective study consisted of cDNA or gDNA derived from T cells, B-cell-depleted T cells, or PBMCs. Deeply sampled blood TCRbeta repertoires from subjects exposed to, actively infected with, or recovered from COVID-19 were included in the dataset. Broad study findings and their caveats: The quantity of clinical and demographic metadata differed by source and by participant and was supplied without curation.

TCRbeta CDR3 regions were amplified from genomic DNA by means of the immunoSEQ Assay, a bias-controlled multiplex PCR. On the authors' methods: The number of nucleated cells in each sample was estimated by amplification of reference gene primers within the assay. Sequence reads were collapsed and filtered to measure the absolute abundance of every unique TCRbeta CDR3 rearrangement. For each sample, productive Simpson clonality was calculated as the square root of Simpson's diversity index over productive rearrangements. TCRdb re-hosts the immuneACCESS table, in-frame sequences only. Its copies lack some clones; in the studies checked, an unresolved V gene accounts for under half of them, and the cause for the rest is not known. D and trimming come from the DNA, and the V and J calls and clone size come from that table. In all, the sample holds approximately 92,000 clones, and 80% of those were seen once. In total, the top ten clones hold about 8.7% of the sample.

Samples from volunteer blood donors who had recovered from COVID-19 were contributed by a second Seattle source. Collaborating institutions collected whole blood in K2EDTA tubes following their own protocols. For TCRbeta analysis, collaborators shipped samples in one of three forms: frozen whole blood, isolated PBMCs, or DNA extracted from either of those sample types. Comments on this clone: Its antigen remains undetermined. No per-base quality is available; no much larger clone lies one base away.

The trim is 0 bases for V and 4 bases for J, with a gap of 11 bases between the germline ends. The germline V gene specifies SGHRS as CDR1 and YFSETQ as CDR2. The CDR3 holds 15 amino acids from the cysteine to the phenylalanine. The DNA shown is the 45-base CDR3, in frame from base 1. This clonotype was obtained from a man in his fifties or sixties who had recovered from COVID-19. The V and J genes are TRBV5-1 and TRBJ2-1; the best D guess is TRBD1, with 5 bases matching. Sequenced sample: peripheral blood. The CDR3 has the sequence CASSLEGNPYNEQFF. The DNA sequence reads TGCGCCAGCAGCTTGGAGGGGAACCCTTACAATGAGCAGTTCTTC.